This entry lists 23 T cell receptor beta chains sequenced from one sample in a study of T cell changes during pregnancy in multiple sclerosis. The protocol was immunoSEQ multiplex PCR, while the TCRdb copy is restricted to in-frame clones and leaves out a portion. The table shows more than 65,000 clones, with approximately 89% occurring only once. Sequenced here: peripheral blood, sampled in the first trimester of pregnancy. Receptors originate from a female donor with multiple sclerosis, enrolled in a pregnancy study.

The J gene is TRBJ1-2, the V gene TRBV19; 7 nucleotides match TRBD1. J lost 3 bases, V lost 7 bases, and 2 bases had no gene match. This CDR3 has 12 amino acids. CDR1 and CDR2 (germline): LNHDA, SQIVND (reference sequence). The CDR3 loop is CASIDRDYGYTF. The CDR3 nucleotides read TGTGCCAGTATTGACAGGGACTATGGCTACACCTTC.

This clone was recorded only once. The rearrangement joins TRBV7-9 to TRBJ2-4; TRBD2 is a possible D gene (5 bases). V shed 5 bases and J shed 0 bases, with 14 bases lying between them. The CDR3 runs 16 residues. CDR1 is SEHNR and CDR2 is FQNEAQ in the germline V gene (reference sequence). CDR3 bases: TGTGCCAGCAGCGTATCCAGCGGAAAAGCCAAAAACATTCAGTACTTC. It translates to CASSVSSGKAKNIQYF.

The CDR3 loop reads CASSVPLAGGPSTDTQYF. In nucleotides, the CDR3 is TGCGCCAGCAGTGTTCCGCTAGCGGGGGGCCCTAGCACAGATACGCAGTATTTT. The chain is built from TRBV10-2 and TRBJ2-3; the match to TRBD2 covers 11 bases. CDR1 is WSHSY and CDR2 is SAAADI in the germline V gene. With V trimmed by 4 bases and J by 0 bases, 9 bases remained unmatched. The CDR3 covers 18 residues.

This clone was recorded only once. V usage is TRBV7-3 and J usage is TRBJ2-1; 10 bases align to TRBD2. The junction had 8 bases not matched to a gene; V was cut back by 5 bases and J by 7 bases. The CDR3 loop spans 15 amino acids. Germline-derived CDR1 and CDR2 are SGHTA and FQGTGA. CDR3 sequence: CASSISAGGRNEQFF. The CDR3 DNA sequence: TGTGCCAGCAGCATATCAGCGGGAGGGAGGAATGAGCAGTTCTTC.

CDR3 in DNA: TGTGCCAGCAGTGAATCCGGAGATAGTGCTAGCAGGAACACCGGGGAGCTGTTTTTT. This sequence encodes CASSESGDSASRNTGELFF. This rearrangement joins TRBV2 to TRBJ2-2; D may be TRBD2 (5 bases). Germline CDR1 is SNHLY and CDR2 is FYNNEI. This CDR3 contains 19 residues. V lost 2 bases, J lost 1 base, and 20 bases lay in between.

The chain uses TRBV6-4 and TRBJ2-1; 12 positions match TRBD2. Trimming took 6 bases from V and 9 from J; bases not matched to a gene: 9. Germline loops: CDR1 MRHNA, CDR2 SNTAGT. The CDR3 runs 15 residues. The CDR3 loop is CASRGLAGGPGEQFF. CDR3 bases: TGTGCCAGCAGAGGTCTAGCGGGGGGGCCTGGTGAGCAGTTCTTC.

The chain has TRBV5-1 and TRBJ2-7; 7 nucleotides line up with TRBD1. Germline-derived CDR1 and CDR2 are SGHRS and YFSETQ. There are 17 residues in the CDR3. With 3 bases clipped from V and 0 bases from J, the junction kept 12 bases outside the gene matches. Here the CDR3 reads CASSSLPTGVSSYEQYF. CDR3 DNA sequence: TGCGCCAGCAGCTCCCTACCCACAGGGGTAAGCTCCTACGAGCAGTACTTC.

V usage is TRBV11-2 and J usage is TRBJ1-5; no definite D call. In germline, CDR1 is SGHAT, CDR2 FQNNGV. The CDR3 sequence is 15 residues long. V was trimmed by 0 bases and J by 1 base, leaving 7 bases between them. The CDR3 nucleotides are TGTGCCAGCAGCTTAGATCTGTTCAGCAATCAGCCCCAGCATTTT. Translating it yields CASSLDLFSNQPQHF.

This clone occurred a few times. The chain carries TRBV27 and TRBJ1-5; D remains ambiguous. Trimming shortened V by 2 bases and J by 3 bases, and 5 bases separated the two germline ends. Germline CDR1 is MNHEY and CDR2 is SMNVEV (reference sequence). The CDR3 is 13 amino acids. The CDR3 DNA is TGTGCCAGCAGTTTAGCGGTCAATCAGCCCCAGCATTTT. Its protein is CASSLAVNQPQHF.

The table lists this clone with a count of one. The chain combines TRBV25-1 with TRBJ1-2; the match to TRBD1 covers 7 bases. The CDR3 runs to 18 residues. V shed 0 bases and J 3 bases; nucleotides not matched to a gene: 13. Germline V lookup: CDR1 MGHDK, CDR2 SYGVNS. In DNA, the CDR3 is TGTGCCAGCAGTGAATATCCTCGGGGGCAGGGGGAGGACTATGGCTACACCTTC. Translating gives CASSEYPRGQGEDYGYTF.

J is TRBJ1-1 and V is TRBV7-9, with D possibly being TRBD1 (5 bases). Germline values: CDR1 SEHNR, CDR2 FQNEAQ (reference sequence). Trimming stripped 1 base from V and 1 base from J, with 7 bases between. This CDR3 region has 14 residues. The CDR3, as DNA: TGTGCCAGCAGCTTAGGACAGACGAACACTGAAGCTTTCTTT. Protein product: CASSLGQTNTEAFF.

DNA for the CDR3: TGTGCCAGCAGCTTGATTAGGACTAGCGCCGAGACCCAGTACTTC. Protein sequence: CASSLIRTSAETQYF. The chain recombines TRBV5-6 with TRBJ2-5; 9 nucleotides agree with TRBD2. Germline trimming cut 1 base from V and 5 bases from J; bases unmatched to any gene: 6. Germline loops: CDR1 SGHDT, CDR2 YYEEEE. This CDR3 has 15 residues.

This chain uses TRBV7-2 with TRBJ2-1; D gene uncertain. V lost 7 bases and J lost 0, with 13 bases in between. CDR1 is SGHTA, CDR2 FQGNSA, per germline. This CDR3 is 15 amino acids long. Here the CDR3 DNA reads TGTGCCAGCAACATTTGGCGGCTCTCCTACAATGAGCAGTTCTTC. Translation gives CASNIWRLSYNEQFF.

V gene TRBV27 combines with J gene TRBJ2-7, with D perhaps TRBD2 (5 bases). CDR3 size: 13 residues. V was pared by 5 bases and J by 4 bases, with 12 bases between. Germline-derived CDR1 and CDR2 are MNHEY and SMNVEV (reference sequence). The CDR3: CASSRDGSYEQYF. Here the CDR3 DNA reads TGTGCCAGCAGTCGGGATGGGTCGTACGAGCAGTACTTC.

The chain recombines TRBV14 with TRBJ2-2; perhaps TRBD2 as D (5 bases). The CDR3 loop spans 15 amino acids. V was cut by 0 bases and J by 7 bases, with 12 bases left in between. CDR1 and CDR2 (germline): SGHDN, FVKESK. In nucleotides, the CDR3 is TGTGCCAGCAGCCAAGATTGGGGAGAGGTCGGGGAGCTGTTTTTT. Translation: CASSQDWGEVGELFF. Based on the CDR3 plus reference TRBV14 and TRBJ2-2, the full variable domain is EAGVTQFPSHSVIEKGQTVTLRCDPISGHDNLYWYRRVMGKEIKFLLHFVKESKQDESGMPNNRFLAERTGGTYSTLKVQPAELEDSGVYFCASSQDWGEVGELFFGEGSRLTVL.

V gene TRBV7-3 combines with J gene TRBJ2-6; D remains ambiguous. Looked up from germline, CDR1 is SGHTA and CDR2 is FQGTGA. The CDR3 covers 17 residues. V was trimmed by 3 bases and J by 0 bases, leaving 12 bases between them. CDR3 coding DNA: TGTGCCAGCAGCTTGACTGCTAGGTCCTCTGGGGCCAACGTCCTGACTTTC. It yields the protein CASSLTARSSGANVLTF. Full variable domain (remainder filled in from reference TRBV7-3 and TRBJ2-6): GAGVSQTPSNKVTEKGKYVELRCDPISGHTALYWYRQSLGQGPEFLIYFQGTGAADDSGLPNDRFFAVRPEGSVSTLKIQRTERGDSAVYLCASSLTARSSGANVLTFGAGSRLTVL.

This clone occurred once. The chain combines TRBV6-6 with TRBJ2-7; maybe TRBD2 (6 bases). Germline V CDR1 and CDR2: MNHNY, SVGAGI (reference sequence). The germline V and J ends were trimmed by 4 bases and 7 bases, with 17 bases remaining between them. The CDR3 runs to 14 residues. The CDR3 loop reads CASSSSRSGLEQYF. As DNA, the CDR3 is TGTGCCAGCAGTTCCAGCCGTAGCGGTTTAGAGCAGTACTTC.

This chain's CDR3 is CASSSRTGGLETQYF. In nucleotides, the CDR3 is TGTGCCAGCAGCTCTCGGACAGGGGGCCTAGAGACCCAGTACTTC. The genes are TRBV9 and TRBJ2-5; 11 nucleotides match TRBD1. CDR3 length: 15 amino acids. Germline lookup yields CDR1 SGDLS and CDR2 YYNGEE. V trimming: 4 bases; J trimming: 4 bases; junction bases outside the gene matches: 6.

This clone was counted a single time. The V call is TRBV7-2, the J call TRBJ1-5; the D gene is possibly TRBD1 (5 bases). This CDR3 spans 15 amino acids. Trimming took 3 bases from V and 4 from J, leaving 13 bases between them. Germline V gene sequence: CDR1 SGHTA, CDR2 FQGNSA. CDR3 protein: CASSFRPGENQPQHF. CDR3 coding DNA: TGTGCCAGCAGCTTTAGACCGGGGGAAAATCAGCCCCAGCATTTT.

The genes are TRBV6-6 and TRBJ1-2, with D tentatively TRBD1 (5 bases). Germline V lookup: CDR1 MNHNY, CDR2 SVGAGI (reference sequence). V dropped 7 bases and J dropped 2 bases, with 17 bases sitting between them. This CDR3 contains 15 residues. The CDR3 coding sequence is TGTGCCAGCACGTACAGGCAAGATGTGAACTATGGCTACACCTTC. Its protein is CASTYRQDVNYGYTF.

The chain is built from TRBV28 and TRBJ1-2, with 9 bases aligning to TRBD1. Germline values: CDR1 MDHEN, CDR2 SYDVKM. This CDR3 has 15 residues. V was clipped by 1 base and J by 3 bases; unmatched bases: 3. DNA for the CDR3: TGTGCCAGCAGTTTATTACAGGGGGCTCACTATGGCTACACCTTC. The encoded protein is CASSLLQGAHYGYTF.

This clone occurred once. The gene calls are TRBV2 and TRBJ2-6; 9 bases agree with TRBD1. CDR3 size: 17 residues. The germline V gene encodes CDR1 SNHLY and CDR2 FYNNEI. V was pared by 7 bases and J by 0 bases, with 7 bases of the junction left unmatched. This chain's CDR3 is CASTPGQGRSGANVLTF. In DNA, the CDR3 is TGTGCCAGCACCCCGGGACAGGGACGCTCTGGGGCCAACGTCCTGACTTTC.

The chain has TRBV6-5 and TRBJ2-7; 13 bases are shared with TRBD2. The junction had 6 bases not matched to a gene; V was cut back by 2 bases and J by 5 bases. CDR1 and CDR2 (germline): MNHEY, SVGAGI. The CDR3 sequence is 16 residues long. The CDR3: CASSYTGLAGAHEQYF. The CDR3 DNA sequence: TGTGCCAGCAGTTACACCGGACTAGCGGGAGCACACGAGCAGTACTTC.